The clone carrying this TCR beta chain has only a few counts. The sample originates from a study of early T cells in non-severe SARS-CoV-2 infection. TCRdb re-called the 5' RACE reads with MiXCR, one entry per CDR3 protein. The repertoire holds some 110,000 distinct CDR3 sequences, with just under 15% as singletons. Germline V CDR1 and CDR2: SGHTA, FQGNSA. The CDR3 spans 16 residues. Trimming stripped 5 bases from V and 5 bases from J, with 21 bases between. This clonotype was obtained from an adult who was a healthcare worker with PCR-confirmed SARS-CoV-2 infection or an uninfected control (not recorded which). The specimen sequenced was whole blood. The chain employs TRBV7-2 and TRBJ1-1; D not resolved. The CDR3 loop reads CASSVSPGSQKTEAFF. DNA for the CDR3: TGTGCCAGCAGCGTATCACCCGGGTCCCAAAAAACTGAAGCTTTCTTT.